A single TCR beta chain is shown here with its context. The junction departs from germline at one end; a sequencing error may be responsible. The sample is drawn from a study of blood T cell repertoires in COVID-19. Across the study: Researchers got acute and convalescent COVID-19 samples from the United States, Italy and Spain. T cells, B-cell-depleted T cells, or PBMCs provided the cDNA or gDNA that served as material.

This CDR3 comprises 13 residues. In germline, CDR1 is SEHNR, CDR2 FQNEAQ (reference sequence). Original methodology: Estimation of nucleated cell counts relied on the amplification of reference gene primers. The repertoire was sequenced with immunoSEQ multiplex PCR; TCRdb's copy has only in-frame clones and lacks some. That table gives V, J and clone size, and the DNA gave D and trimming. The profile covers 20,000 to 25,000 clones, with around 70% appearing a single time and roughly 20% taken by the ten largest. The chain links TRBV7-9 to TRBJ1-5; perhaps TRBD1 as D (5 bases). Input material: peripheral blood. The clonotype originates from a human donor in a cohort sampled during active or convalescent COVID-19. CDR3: CASCLGGNQPQHF. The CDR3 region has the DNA TGTGCCAGCTGCTTGGGGGGGAATCAGCCCCAGCATTTT.